The sequence of this TCR beta chain was determined in a study of blood T cell repertoires in COVID-19 (dated by TCRdb to 2019 to 2021). Looking at the study overall: Samples covering the acute and convalescent phases of COVID-19 were provided by collaborators in the United States, Italy and Spain. The prospective study material was composed of cDNA or gDNA derived from T cells, B-cell-depleted T cells, or PBMCs. Subjects who had been exposed to COVID-19, were actively infected with it, or had recovered from it provided the deeply sampled blood TCRbeta repertoires that made up the dataset. The repertoires were released in a freely available public database meant as a resource for research on the immune response to SARS-CoV-2. Samples came from the ongoing ImmuneRACE study (first 160 participants) plus 1,254 subjects from 6 global collaborators. Sample metadata almost always included a de-identified subject ID, COVID-19 status, age in years and sex. Where available, HLA class I and class II types were taken from metadata supplied by the sample provider and were not determined by assay-based typing. Here is what the overall study found, with its caveats: The quantity of clinical and demographic metadata differed by source and by participant and was supplied without curation.

CDR3 length: 16 amino acids, cysteine to phenylalanine. Of all the DNA, just the CDR3 is kept, 48 bases in frame from base 1. Trimming at the junction amounts to 7 bases on V and 1 base on J, and the germline ends lie 16 bases apart. CDR1 LNHDA and CDR2 SQIVND were looked up in the germline V gene (reference sequence). In regard to this clone: No antigen is known for it. Per-base qualities were not stored, and no clone one base away is much larger.

TCRbeta CDR3 regions were amplified from genomic DNA by means of the immunoSEQ Assay, a bias-controlled multiplex PCR. As for the authors' bioinformatics: Nucleated cell counts per sample were estimated from amplification of reference gene primers within the assay. Sequence reads were collapsed and filtered to measure the absolute abundance of every unique TCRbeta CDR3 rearrangement. For each sample, productive Simpson clonality was calculated as the square root of Simpson's diversity index across productive rearrangements. The table comes from immuneACCESS by way of TCRdb, which keeps in-frame sequences with V and J called. Part of the clones is missing from these tables; in studies checked, under half for an unresolved V gene and the rest for unknown reasons. V and J calls and clone size are those listed in that table; D and trimming were worked out from the DNA. The sample profile shows about 68,000 clones; around 90% of them were found once. The ten largest clones capture about 3% of the sample.

One collaborating source in Seattle enrolled patients while the patients were actively infected and followed the patients over time throughout the course of disease. The collaborating institutions used their own protocols to collect whole blood in K2EDTA tubes. For TCRbeta analysis, collaborator samples were shipped as frozen whole blood, as isolated PBMCs, or as DNA extracted from either sample type. This TCR was sampled from a woman aged 45-59 years with COVID-19, enrolled during active disease. The specimen sequenced was peripheral blood. The chain joins TRBV19 to TRBJ2-2; the D gene cannot be resolved reliably. The sequenced DNA is TGTGCCAGTAACCAGGCCCAGGTCCTGAACACCGGGGAGCTGTTTTTT. Its amino acids are CASNQAQVLNTGELFF.